The TCR beta chain under discussion was sequenced for a study of cytomegalovirus exposure and HLA in healthy donors. Study-wide results and caveats: Trimming of TCR beta V- and J-genes showed a link, identified in a later analysis, to a missense DCLRE1C variant.

As concerns this clone: Its antigen is currently unknown.

Primers included in the PCR were 60 Vbeta and 13 Jbeta primers. The protocol was immunoSEQ multiplex PCR, while the TCRdb copy is restricted to in-frame clones and leaves out a portion. The repertoire holds more than 140,000 clones, with approximately 79% as singletons. Between the trimmed V and J ends, which lost 0 bases and 0 bases, there was a span of 11 bases. The CDR3 has 16 amino acids. Germline values: CDR1 SGHRS, CDR2 YFSETQ. The chain carries TRBV5-1 and TRBJ2-3, with D possibly being TRBD2 (6 bases). The sequence derives from a male donor in good health and CMV-seronegative. The sequencing sample was made of PBMCs. CDR3 region: CASSLAAGSSTDTQYF. Here the CDR3 DNA reads TGCGCCAGCAGCTTGGCGGCGGGATCGAGCACAGATACGCAGTATTTT.